These 11 T cell receptor beta chains share one sample of origin, sequenced in a study of low-dose radiotherapy and immunotherapy resistance in tumors. Primers targeting TRAV and TRBV primed first-strand cDNA, covering alpha and beta chains. TCR amplification involved 20 to 25 PCR cycles with a constant-region primer and V-primer adapter. TCRdb reanalysed the reads using MiXCR and keeps one entry per CDR3 protein. The repertoire holds about 6,800 distinct CDR3 sequences, with roughly 84% as singletons. The receptors originated from a human donor with advanced metastatic prostate, ovarian, gallbladder or colorectal cancer (not recorded which). This table probably holds off-target reads from a library built for another chain.

The genes are TRBV5-1 and TRBJ2-3, with 11 bases that match TRBD2. CDR3 length equals 16 residues. Germline loops: CDR1 SGHRS, CDR2 YFSETQ. The J segment lost 5 bases and the V segment lost 4 bases, leaving 9 bases of the junction unmatched. In DNA form, the CDR3 reads TGCGCCAGCAGCCTACTTAGCGGGGGGGCTATAGATACGCAGTATTTT. This translates into CASSLLSGGAIDTQYF. The complete variable domain, with remaining parts taken from reference TRBV5-1 and TRBJ2-3, reads KAGVTQTPRYLIKTRGQQVTLSCSPISGHRSVSWYQQTPGQGLQFLFEYFSETQRNKGNFPGRFSGRQFSNSRSEMNVSTLELGDSALYLCASSLLSGGAIDTQYFGPGTRLTVL.

CDR3 DNA: TGTGCCAGCAGCCCAAGACTAGCGGGGATGAGTGAGCAGTTCTTC. Its translation: CASSPRLAGMSEQFF. The J gene is TRBJ2-1, the V gene TRBV11-2; TRBD2 matches at 11 bases. Germline V CDR1 and CDR2: SGHAT, FQNNGV. This CDR3 comprises 15 residues. V lost 5 bases, J lost 9 bases, and 9 bases stayed unmatched.

This chain uses TRBV5-1 with TRBJ2-7, with no clear D. Trimming left V 1 base short and J 3 bases short, with 8 bases between. The CDR3 contains 13 residues. Looked up from germline, CDR1 is SGHRS and CDR2 is YFSETQ. In DNA, the CDR3 is TGCGCCAGCAGCTTGTTGCTAGACTACGAGCAGTACTTC. It codes for CASSLLLDYEQYF.

The V and J genes are TRBV6-6 and TRBJ2-1; the D gene is possibly TRBD1 (5 bases). V lost 0 bases and J 4 bases, leaving 10 bases between the germline ends. This CDR3 has 15 residues. CDR1 is MNHNY, CDR2 SVGAGI, per germline (reference sequence). The CDR3 here is CASSYSRGRYNEQFF. The CDR3 DNA is TGTGCCAGCAGTTACTCAAGGGGTCGGTACAATGAGCAGTTCTTC.

The V call is TRBV3-1, the J call TRBJ2-3; no reliable D call. V gave up 8 bases and J gave up 6 bases, with 9 bases separating them. The germline gives CDR1 LGHDT, CDR2 YNNKEL (reference sequence). This CDR3 has 11 residues. The CDR3: CASVALDTQYF. DNA for the CDR3: TGTGCCAGCGTAGCACTTGATACGCAGTATTTT.

V is TRBV18 and J is TRBJ2-3; a weak D match, TRBD1 (5 bases). The V end lost 3 bases, the J end lost 2 bases, and 6 bases lay between the germline ends. Germline CDR1 and CDR2: KGHSH and LQKENI. The length of the CDR3 is 13 residues. The CDR3 sequence: CASSPGPTDTQYF. CDR3 DNA: TGTGCCAGCTCACCGGGGCCCACAGATACGCAGTATTTT. Full variable domain (missing parts from reference TRBV18 and TRBJ2-3): NAGVMQNPRHLVRRRGQEARLRCSPMKGHSHVYWYRQLPEEGLKFMVYLQKENIIDESGMPKERFSAEFPKEGPSILRIQQVVRGDSAAYFCASSPGPTDTQYFGPGTRLTVL.

The chain is built from TRBV3-1 and TRBJ2-3; D is perhaps TRBD1 or TRBD2 (5 bases each). This CDR3 has 14 amino acids. Trimming left V 0 bases short and J 8 bases short, with 12 bases between. Germline V CDR1 and CDR2: LGHDT, YNNKEL (reference sequence). CDR3 DNA: TGTGCCAGCAGCCAAGATACGGTTGGGACTACGCAGTATTTT. This codes for CASSQDTVGTTQYF.

The chain uses TRBV2 and TRBJ1-5; 9 bases are a match to TRBD1. Germline values: CDR1 SNHLY, CDR2 FYNNEI. This CDR3 contains 16 residues. After removal of 6 bases from V and 4 bases from J, the junction contained 10 bases not matched to a gene. This chain's CDR3 is CASRRTGVPRNQPQHF. CDR3 bases: TGTGCCAGCAGACGGACAGGGGTTCCCCGAAATCAGCCCCAGCATTTT.

The V gene is TRBV5-1, the J gene TRBJ2-2; no clear D. V was shortened by 2 bases and J by 0 bases, with 8 bases between the two germline ends. CDR1 SGHRS and CDR2 YFSETQ come from the germline V gene. There are 15 residues in the CDR3. CDR3: CASSFLSPNTGELFF. The CDR3, as DNA: TGCGCCAGCAGCTTCTTGTCTCCGAACACCGGGGAGCTGTTTTTT.

Details on this clonotype: Its ends do not fully match the called genes, so a read error is possible. This rearrangement joins TRBV13 to TRBJ1-6, with D unresolved. Germline loops: CDR1 PRHDT, CDR2 FYEKMQ (reference sequence). The CDR3 totals 14 residues. CDR3 bases: TGTGCAATGAGAGAGGCCGGTAATGCAGGCAAATCAACCTTT. Translated, it gives CAMREAGNAGKSTF.

The rearrangement joins TRBV19 to TRBJ1-5; possible D gene TRBD1, 6 bases. CDR3 length equals 16 residues. Trimming left V 1 base short and J 4 bases short, with 14 bases between. Germline V lookup: CDR1 LNHDA, CDR2 SQIVND (reference sequence). DNA for the CDR3: TGTGCCAGTAGTATAGGGGACACTCCTGGGAATCAGCCCCAGCATTTT. Translated: CASSIGDTPGNQPQHF. The variable domain in full, completed from reference TRBV19 and TRBJ1-5, reads DGGITQSPKYLFRKEGQNVTLSCEQNLNHDAMYWYRQDPGQGLRLIYYSQIVNDFQKGDIAEGYSVSREKKESFPLTVTSAQKNPTAFYLCASSIGDTPGNQPQHFGDGTRLSIL.